The 22 T cell receptor beta chains presented below share a single source sample, sequenced in a study of shared clonotypes between healthy human individuals. The data were produced by immunoSEQ multiplex PCR, yet TCRdb's version contains in-frame clones alone and is incomplete. The data show 560,000 or so clones, 96% seen once. CD8 cells classed as naive were CD45RO-negative and positively selected for CCR7, excluding terminally differentiated effector memory CD45RA+ cells. Sequencing was performed on naive CD8+ T cells sorted from blood. Source of these receptors: a woman between 25 and 40 years old in good health.

The chain uses TRBV4-2 and TRBJ2-7; possibly TRBD1 for D (5 bases). CDR1 and CDR2 from the germline V gene are LGHNA and YNFKEQ. The CDR3 sequence is 19 residues long. The V end lost 0 bases, the J end lost 5 bases, and 26 bases lay between the germline ends. The CDR3 nucleotides are TGTGCCAGCAGCCAAGATCAGGATCTTGGACACCCCGGACCCCACGAGCAGTACTTC. This gives the protein CASSQDQDLGHPGPHEQYF.

The chain carries TRBV5-1 and TRBJ2-1; 7 nucleotides align to TRBD2. V trimming: 7 bases; J trimming: 3 bases; junction bases outside the gene matches: 16. The CDR3 covers 17 residues. Germline V gene data show CDR1 as SGHRS and CDR2 as YFSETQ. The CDR3 protein is CASRTRVAGAIYNEQFF. The CDR3 DNA follows: TGCGCCAGCCGCACCAGGGTAGCGGGTGCTATCTACAATGAGCAGTTCTTC. The variable domain in full, completed from reference TRBV5-1 and TRBJ2-1, reads KAGVTQTPRYLIKTRGQQVTLSCSPISGHRSVSWYQQTPGQGLQFLFEYFSETQRNKGNFPGRFSGRQFSNSRSEMNVSTLELGDSALYLCASRTRVAGAIYNEQFFGPGTRLTVL.

The V call is TRBV6-5, the J call TRBJ2-7, with 8 bases matching TRBD1. Trimming cost V 2 bases and J 2 bases; bases outside gene matches: 5. This CDR3 spans 15 amino acids. Germline CDR1 is MNHEY and CDR2 is SVGAGI. CDR3 nucleotides: TGTGCCAGCAGTTACGGAACAGGGGGTGCCTACGAGCAGTACTTC. This encodes CASSYGTGGAYEQYF.

Details on this clone: Other DNA sequences of this sample code for an identical CDR3. The CDR3 region has the DNA TGTGCTAGTGGTCTAGGGGGGACTAACTATGGCTACACCTTC. Translation gives CASGLGGTNYGYTF. The chain links TRBV12-5 to TRBJ1-2; perhaps TRBD1 as D (6 bases). The CDR3 consists of 14 residues. V was pared by 5 bases and J by 0 bases, with 10 bases between. The V gene's germline CDR1 is LGHNT and CDR2 FRNRAP.

The rearrangement uses TRBV27 and TRBJ2-1; no firm D call. The CDR3 covers 13 residues. With 2 bases removed from V and 6 bases from J, the gap between germline ends came to 8 bases. The V gene's germline CDR1 is MNHEY and CDR2 SMNVEV (reference sequence). CDR3 bases: TGTGCCAGCAGTTTACGCCCCCCCAATGAGCAGTTCTTC. It translates to CASSLRPPNEQFF.

The rearrangement joins TRBV6-1 to TRBJ1-2, with D tentatively TRBD1 (6 bases). Germline CDR1 and CDR2: MNHNS and SASEGT. V dropped 10 bases and J dropped 4 bases, with 19 bases sitting between them. The CDR3 is made up of 14 amino acids. The CDR3 DNA sequence: TGTGCCACTACTCATCCAGGGGACCTCTATGGCTACACCTTC. This sequence encodes CATTHPGDLYGYTF.

This chain links TRBV29-1 with TRBJ2-2; D ambiguous. From germline, CDR1 is SQVTM and CDR2 ANQGSEA. Deletions cut 0 bases from V and 6 bases from J, with 5 bases between. The CDR3 has 12 residues. CDR3 residues: CSVEDPSGELFF. DNA for the CDR3: TGCAGCGTTGAAGACCCATCCGGGGAGCTGTTTTTT.

The J gene is TRBJ2-7, the V gene TRBV4-2; unclear D gene. The CDR3 has 12 amino acids. Germline-derived CDR1 and CDR2 are LGHNA and YNFKEQ. V dropped 3 bases and J dropped 1 base, with 4 bases sitting between them. The CDR3, as DNA: TGTGCCAGCAGCCAGCCTTCCTACGAGCAGTACTTC. It encodes CASSQPSYEQYF.

The chain is built from TRBV30 and TRBJ2-7; TRBD1 is a possible D gene (6 bases). This CDR3 is 13 amino acids long. Per the germline V gene, CDR1 is GTSNPN and CDR2 is SVGIG (reference sequence). Trimming left V 0 bases short and J 2 bases short, with 8 bases between. As DNA, the CDR3 is TGTGCCTGGAGTGTGGGGGACACCTACGAGCAGTACTTC. Amino acids: CAWSVGDTYEQYF.

This clone was picked up a small number of times. The chain employs TRBV5-6 and TRBJ2-7; D is possibly TRBD1 (6 bases). In germline, CDR1 is SGHDT, CDR2 YYEEEE. The length of the CDR3 is 14 residues. Trimming removed 4 bases from V and 2 bases from J, with 13 bases in between. The CDR3 DNA sequence: TGTGCCAGCAGCCCTGGACAGATCCCCTACGAGCAGTACTTC. Protein product: CASSPGQIPYEQYF. Using reference TRBV5-6 and TRBJ2-7 for the parts outside the CDR3, the full variable domain is DAGVTQSPTHLIKTRGQQVTLRCSPKSGHDTVSWYQQALGQGPQFIFQYYEEEERQRGNFPDRFSGHQFPNYSSELNVNALLLGDSALYLCASSPGQIPYEQYFGPGTRLTVT.

The chain uses TRBV2 and TRBJ2-7, with D tentatively TRBD2 (5 bases). This CDR3 is 12 amino acids long. With 5 bases removed from V and 2 bases from J, the gap between germline ends came to 7 bases. Germline V gives CDR1 SNHLY, CDR2 FYNNEI. The CDR3 bases are TGTGCCAGCAGTAGAGGGACCTACGAGCAGTACTTC. Amino acids: CASSRGTYEQYF.

The chain recombines TRBV19 with TRBJ2-5; 10 bases line up with TRBD2. The J call could be wrong; TRBJ2-7 is a better fit for the DNA end. CDR1 is LNHDA, CDR2 SQIVND, per germline (reference sequence). This CDR3 comprises 15 residues. In DNA form, the CDR3 reads TGTGCCAGTAGTATGCCAGCGGGAGGGGACTACGAGCAGTACTTC. Its protein product is CASSMPAGGDYEQYF.

This clone was observed many times. The chain employs TRBV27 and TRBJ2-1, with TRBD1 as a possible D gene (7 bases). Looked up from germline, CDR1 is MNHEY and CDR2 is SMNVEV (reference sequence). CDR3 length: 13 amino acids. Trimming took off 6 bases at V and 10 bases at J, with 16 bases between the two ends. CDR3: CASRGGTAFEQFF. The DNA for the CDR3 is TGTGCCAGCAGAGGCGGGACAGCCTTCGAGCAGTTCTTC.

The V and J genes are TRBV4-1 and TRBJ2-1; maybe TRBD1 (5 bases). From germline, CDR1 is MGHRA and CDR2 YSYEKL. This CDR3 comprises 16 residues. With 2 bases removed from V and 3 bases from J, the gap between germline ends came to 14 bases. CDR3 amino acids: CASSQNRAGLYNEQFF. CDR3 coding DNA: TGCGCCAGCAGCCAAAATCGGGCAGGGCTCTACAATGAGCAGTTCTTC.

The chain is built from TRBV25-1 and TRBJ1-1; D unresolved. CDR3 size: 15 residues. V was shortened by 3 bases and J by 1 base, with 12 bases between the two germline ends. Germline V lookup: CDR1 MGHDK, CDR2 SYGVNS. This CDR3 is CASSDLGLGNTEAFF. The CDR3 nucleotides are TGTGCCAGCAGTGATTTAGGGCTCGGGAACACTGAAGCTTTCTTT.

The rearrangement uses TRBV9 and TRBJ1-2; 12 nucleotides line up with TRBD1. Trimming cost V 0 bases and J 8 bases; bases outside gene matches: 5. Germline V gene data show CDR1 as SGDLS and CDR2 as YYNGEE. The CDR3 contains 15 residues. The CDR3 here is CASSVVGQGAGGYTF. CDR3 coding DNA: TGTGCCAGCAGCGTAGTGGGACAGGGGGCTGGAGGCTACACCTTC. Variable domain in full (rest from reference TRBV9 and TRBJ1-2): DSGVTQTPKHLITATGQRVTLRCSPRSGDLSVYWYQQSLDQGLQFLIQYYNGEERAKGNILERFSAQQFPDLHSELNLSSLELGDSALYFCASSVVGQGAGGYTFGSGTRLTVV.

The CDR3 is CASSSGTSGRTDTQYF. The CDR3 DNA reads TGTGCCAGCAGTTCCGGGACTAGCGGGAGAACAGATACGCAGTATTTT. The V call is TRBV27, the J call TRBJ2-3; 14 nucleotides agree with TRBD2. Trimming removed 4 bases from V and 3 bases from J; junction bases left unmatched: 3. The CDR3 totals 16 residues. Per the germline V gene, CDR1 is MNHEY and CDR2 is SMNVEV (reference sequence).

The chain joins TRBV6-1 to TRBJ1-5; weak D call: TRBD1 (5 bases). Germline V gene lookup returns CDR1 MNHNS and CDR2 SASEGT. Trimming pared 8 bases from V and 5 bases from J, leaving 13 bases between. The CDR3 has 13 residues. The CDR3: CASWGGVDQPQHF. The CDR3 region has the DNA TGTGCCAGCTGGGGGGGGGTTGATCAGCCCCAGCATTTT.

The V and J genes are TRBV9 and TRBJ2-7; D is ambiguous. This CDR3 has 14 residues. Germline V gene data show CDR1 as SGDLS and CDR2 as YYNGEE. V dropped 0 bases and J dropped 2 bases, with 9 bases sitting between them. CDR3 DNA: TGTGCCAGCAGCGTAGGGGAAGTCCCCTACGAGCAGTACTTC. Encoded protein: CASSVGEVPYEQYF.

With respect to this clone: Relative to the germline gene, one junction end is altered; a read error may explain this. The chain combines TRBV19 with TRBJ1-2, with D uncertain. The germline V gene has CDR1 LNHDA and CDR2 SQIVND (reference sequence). The CDR3 is made up of 18 amino acids. CDR3 sequence (DNA): TGTGCCAGTAGTATAGAGGCAGGTTTCGTCGCATCTAACTCTGGCTACACCTTC. This sequence encodes CASSIEAGFVASNSGYTF.

This chain connects TRBV7-8 to TRBJ2-7; D is perhaps TRBD2 (6 bases). This CDR3 is built from 15 residues. CDR1 and CDR2 (germline): SGHVS, FQNEAQ. Trimming took 5 bases from V and 3 from J, leaving 17 bases between them. The CDR3 spells CASSPVGGTGYEQYF. The CDR3 region has the DNA TGTGCCAGCAGCCCCGTAGGAGGGACGGGCTACGAGCAGTACTTC. The variable domain in full, with the rest retrieved from reference TRBV7-8 and TRBJ2-7, is GAGVSQSPRYKVAKRGQDVALRCDPISGHVSLFWYQQALGQGPEFLTYFQNEAQLDKSGLPSDRFFAERPEGSVSTLKIQRTQQEDSAVYLCASSPVGGTGYEQYFGPGTRLTVT.

As regards this clone: The same CDR3 arises from other DNA sequences in this sample as well. The V and J genes are TRBV5-6 and TRBJ1-5; D is undetermined. The CDR3 is made up of 14 amino acids. Trimming removed 0 bases at V and 4 bases at J, with 8 bases between. The germline V gene encodes CDR1 SGHDT and CDR2 YYEEEE. The CDR3 spells CASSLGGGNQPQHF. The CDR3 DNA sequence: TGTGCCAGCAGCTTGGGAGGCGGGAATCAGCCCCAGCATTTT.